This TCR beta chain comes out of a study of metastatic and nonmetastatic thyroid tumors. In the study overall: From malignant and benign thyroid patients, repertoires in blood and in tumor or nodule tissue were compared. Whole-study results and caveats: As reported, TCR beta diversity in blood and tumor was significantly higher in malignant thyroid tumors than in benign nodules.

The CDR3 totals 16 residues. Germline V gene sequence: CDR1 SGHTA, CDR2 FQGNSA. The V and J ends lost 1 base and 5 bases, in that order; junction bases with no gene match: 3. Before thyroid surgery, none of the patients had received any treatment. This clone came up many times. Its target is unknown. Original processing notes: Built for papillary thyroid cancer, a distant-metastasis classifier drew on CDR3 differences across clinicopathological groups. TCRdb re-processed the PCR reads through MiXCR. It is TCRdb's table, rather than the study itself, that gives the V and J calls and clone size. The sample includes 40,000 to 50,000 clones, 4% to 5% of them seen just once.

J is TRBJ2-2 and V is TRBV7-2; 11 bases match TRBD2. This receptor was taken from a female donor with papillary thyroid cancer or a benign thyroid nodule (not recorded which). Some clones in this sample may be carry-over from other donors' samples. The sequencing input was blood. In DNA, the CDR3 is TGTGCCAGCAGCTTAGTAGCGGGGGGGGGAACCGGGGAGCTGTTTTTT. Its translation is CASSLVAGGGTGELFF.